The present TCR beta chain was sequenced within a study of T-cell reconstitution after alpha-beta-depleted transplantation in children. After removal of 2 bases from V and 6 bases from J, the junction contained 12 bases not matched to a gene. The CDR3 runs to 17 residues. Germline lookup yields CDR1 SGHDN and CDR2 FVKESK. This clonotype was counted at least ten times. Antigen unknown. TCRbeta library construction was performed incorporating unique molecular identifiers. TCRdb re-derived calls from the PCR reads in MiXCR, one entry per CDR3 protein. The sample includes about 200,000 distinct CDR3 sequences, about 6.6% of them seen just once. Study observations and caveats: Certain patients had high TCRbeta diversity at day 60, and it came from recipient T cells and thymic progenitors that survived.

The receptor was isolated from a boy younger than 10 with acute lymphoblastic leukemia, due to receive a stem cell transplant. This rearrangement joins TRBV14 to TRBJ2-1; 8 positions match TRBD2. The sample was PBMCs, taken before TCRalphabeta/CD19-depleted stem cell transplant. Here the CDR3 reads CASSQIAWRGESNEQFF. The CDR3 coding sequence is TGTGCCAGCAGCCAAATTGCGTGGCGGGGGGAGAGCAATGAGCAGTTCTTC.